This T cell receptor (beta chain) originates from a study of control samples from healthy donors and cancer patients. Using immunoSEQ multiplex PCR, the repertoire was profiled, and TCRdb retains in-frame clones only, with some absent. The repertoire holds about 120,000 clones, with 85% to 90% as singletons. The sequence was obtained from a woman between 50 and 59 years old with colorectal cancer. Sequencing input: PBMCs.

CDR3 in amino acids: CASSPSGGLNTGELFF. DNA of the CDR3: TGTGCCAGTAGCCCCTCGGGGGGGTTGAACACCGGGGAGCTGTTTTTT. The V gene is TRBV19, the J gene TRBJ2-2; 8 bases are a match to TRBD2. Trimming took 6 bases from V and 1 from J; bases not matched to a gene: 7. This CDR3 contains 16 residues. The V gene's germline CDR1 is LNHDA and CDR2 SQIVND (reference sequence).